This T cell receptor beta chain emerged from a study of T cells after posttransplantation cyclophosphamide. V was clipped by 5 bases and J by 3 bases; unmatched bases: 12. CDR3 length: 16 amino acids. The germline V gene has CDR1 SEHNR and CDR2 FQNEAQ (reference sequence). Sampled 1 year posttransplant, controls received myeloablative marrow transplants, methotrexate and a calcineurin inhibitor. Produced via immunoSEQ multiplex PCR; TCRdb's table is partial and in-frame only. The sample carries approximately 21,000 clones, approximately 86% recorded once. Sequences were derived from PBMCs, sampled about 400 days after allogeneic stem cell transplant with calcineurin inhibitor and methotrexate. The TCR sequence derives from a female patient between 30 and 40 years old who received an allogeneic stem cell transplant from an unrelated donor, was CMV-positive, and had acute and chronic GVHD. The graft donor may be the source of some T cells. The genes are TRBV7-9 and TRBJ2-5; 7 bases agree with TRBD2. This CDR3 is CASSPSLWLAEETQYF. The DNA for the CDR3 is TGTGCCAGCAGCCCTAGCCTCTGGCTAGCGGAAGAGACCCAGTACTTC.